The clone carrying this TCR beta chain was counted at least ten times. The antigen is not known. 5'RACE with constant-segment primers yielded barcoded, UMI-tagged TCR alpha and TCR beta cDNA libraries. TCRdb re-analysed the 5' RACE reads in MiXCR, keeping a single row per CDR3 protein. The sample consists of about 430,000 distinct CDR3 sequences, roughly 18% of them appearing once. V shed 3 bases, J shed 0 bases, and the junction held 5 bases outside the gene matches. From germline, CDR1 is DFQATT and CDR2 SNEGSKA (reference sequence). The CDR3 has 15 residues. The source of the sample is a study of T-cell memory formation after mild COVID-19. Broader study findings: Mostly located in CM and EM were contracting CD4+ clones, with contracting CD8+ clones located in EMRA. Some clones that responded were present in memory (sampled pre-infection), which suggests cross-reactive memory joined.

What was sequenced was PBMCs or a T cell subset sorted from them (not recorded which). The sequence came from a man younger than 35 who had mild COVID-19 (a few samples of this study predate the infection). Cell type and time point are not known. The chain employs TRBV20-1 and TRBJ1-5; the match to TRBD1 covers 7 bases. The CDR3 spells CSASPGGYSNQPQHF. CDR3 bases: TGCAGTGCTAGTCCAGGGGGATATAGCAATCAGCCCCAGCATTTT.